Listed here is a single T cell receptor beta chain. No antigen is known for it. Base qualities are not recorded, but no much larger clone differs from it by a single base. The germline V gene specifies MNHEY as CDR1 and SVGAGI as CDR2. V and J are trimmed by 6 bases and 7 bases, and the gene matches miss 7 bases of the junction. The CDR3 has 14 amino acids, counting the end cysteine and phenylalanine. The DNA shown is the 42-base CDR3, in frame from base 1. TCRbeta CDR3 regions were amplified from genomic DNA using the immunoSEQ Assay, a bias-controlled multiplex PCR. The original methods were these. The number of nucleated cells in each sample was estimated by amplification of reference gene primers within the assay. To quantify the absolute abundance of each unique TCRbeta CDR3 rearrangement, sequence reads were collapsed and filtered. Productive Simpson clonality was computed per sample as the square root of Simpson's diversity index over productive rearrangements. TCRdb took over this immuneACCESS table, retaining in-frame rearrangements with V and J assigned. Such tables are incomplete; in checked studies, under half of the missing clones stem from an unresolved V gene, and the remainder is unexplained. That table supplies the V and J calls and clone size; D and trimming were determined from the DNA. A total of tens of thousands of clones appear in this sample, 60% to 85% of them only once. The biggest ten clones account for nearly 5% of the sample.

The data were obtained in a study of blood T cell repertoires in COVID-19 (dated by TCRdb to the early 2020s). Broadly, across the study: Collaborator samples came from the United States, Italy and Spain and covered acute and convalescent phases of COVID-19. The material from the prospective study consisted of cDNA or gDNA derived from T cells, B-cell-depleted T cells, or PBMCs. The dataset comprised deeply sampled blood TCRbeta repertoires from subjects exposed to, actively infected with, or recovered from COVID-19. The repertoires were released in a freely available public database intended as a resource for research on the immune response to SARS-CoV-2. Samples came from the ongoing ImmuneRACE study (first 160 participants) plus 1,254 subjects from 6 global collaborators. Nearly every sample came with metadata listing a de-identified subject ID, COVID-19 status, age in years and sex. Where HLA class I and class II types were available, the types were taken from metadata supplied by the sample provider, not from assay-based typing. Here is what the overall study found, with its caveats: The quantity of clinical and demographic metadata differed by source and by participant and was supplied without curation.

Whole blood was collected in K2EDTA tubes by collaborating institutions according to the institutions' own protocols. Collaborator samples were shipped for TCRbeta analysis as frozen whole blood, isolated PBMCs, or DNA extracted from either sample type. This receptor was identified in a human donor in a cohort sampled during active COVID-19. The V and J segments used are TRBV6-5 and TRBJ2-7, and 12 junctional nucleotides match TRBD1. The source material was peripheral blood. Here the CDR3 is given as CASRRDRGLQEQYF. The DNA sequence is as follows: TGTGCCAGCAGGCGGGACAGGGGGCTTCAAGAGCAGTACTTC.